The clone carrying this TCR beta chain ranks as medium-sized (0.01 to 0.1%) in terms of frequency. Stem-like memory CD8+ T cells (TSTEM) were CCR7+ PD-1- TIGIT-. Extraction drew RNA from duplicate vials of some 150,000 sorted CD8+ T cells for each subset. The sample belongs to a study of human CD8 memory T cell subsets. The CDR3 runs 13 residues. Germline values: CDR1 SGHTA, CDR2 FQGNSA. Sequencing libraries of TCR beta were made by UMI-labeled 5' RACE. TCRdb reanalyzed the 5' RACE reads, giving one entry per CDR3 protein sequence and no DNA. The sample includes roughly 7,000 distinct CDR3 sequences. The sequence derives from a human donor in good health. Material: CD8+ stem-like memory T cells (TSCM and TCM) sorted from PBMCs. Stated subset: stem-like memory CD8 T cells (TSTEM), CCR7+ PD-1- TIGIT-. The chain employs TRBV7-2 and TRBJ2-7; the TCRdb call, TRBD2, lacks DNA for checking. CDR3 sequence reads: CASSLGLAYEQYF.